A single sample gave rise to the 21 T cell receptor beta chains below, sequenced in a study of cytomegalovirus exposure and HLA in healthy donors. PCR amplification relied on 60 Vbeta primers (plus 13 Jbeta primers). Assay: immunoSEQ multiplex PCR; the TCRdb copy retains only in-frame clones and omits some. The table lists over 150,000 clones, about 88% of them singletons. Input material: PBMCs. These receptors originate from a man between 25 and 39 years old in good health and CMV-seropositive.

This clone showed up just a few times. CDR3 region: CASSPYRGGEAFF. CDR3 coding DNA: TGCGCCAGCAGCCCCTACCGGGGAGGTGAAGCTTTCTTT. The chain recombines TRBV4-3 with TRBJ1-1; D not certain. The CDR3 totals 13 residues. In germline, CDR1 is LGHNA, CDR2 YSLEER. Trimming took 4 bases from V and 7 from J, leaving 13 bases between them.

The V call is TRBV18, the J call TRBJ2-1; TRBD2 agrees at 8 bases. CDR1 and CDR2 from the germline V gene are KGHSH and LQKENI. The CDR3 has 16 residues. V shed 3 bases and J 0 bases; nucleotides not matched to a gene: 4. CDR3 amino acids: CASSPSGASSYNEQFF. CDR3 sequence (DNA): TGTGCCAGCTCACCTAGCGGGGCTAGCTCCTACAATGAGCAGTTCTTC. Using reference TRBV18 and TRBJ2-1 for the parts outside the CDR3, the full variable domain is NAGVMQNPRHLVRRRGQEARLRCSPMKGHSHVYWYRQLPEEGLKFMVYLQKENIIDESGMPKERFSAEFPKEGPSILRIQQVVRGDSAAYFCASSPSGASSYNEQFFGPGTRLTVL.

The rearrangement links TRBV30 to TRBJ1-6; D is possibly TRBD1 (5 bases). V was cut by 7 bases and J by 9 bases, with 13 bases left in between. CDR3 size: 12 residues. Germline lookup yields CDR1 GTSNPN and CDR2 SVGIG (reference sequence). The CDR3 region has the DNA TGTGCCTCCCGGCAGGGCGGTTCACCCCTCCACTTT. Its protein product is CASRQGGSPLHF.

This clone has just a few counts. The V and J genes are TRBV6-4 and TRBJ2-2; TRBD1 is a possible D gene (6 bases). Germline V lookup: CDR1 MRHNA, CDR2 SNTAGT. Trimming took 4 bases from V and 8 from J, leaving 14 bases between them. The CDR3 consists of 14 residues. As DNA, the CDR3 is TGTGCCAGCAGTGTTACAGGGTCCTCGGGGGAGCTGTTTTTT. Protein sequence: CASSVTGSSGELFF.

The rearrangement joins TRBV11-3 to TRBJ2-1, with TRBD2 matching over 7 bases. The CDR3 contains 15 residues. With V trimmed by 3 bases and J by 0 bases, 2 bases remained unmatched. In germline, CDR1 is SGHNT, CDR2 YENEEA. CDR3 sequence: CASSFRGSSYNEQFF. The CDR3 DNA reads TGTGCCAGCAGCTTTCGCGGGAGCTCCTACAATGAGCAGTTCTTC.

This chain uses TRBV10-3 with TRBJ2-5; D not certain. CDR1 is ENHRY, CDR2 SYGVKD, per germline. With 3 bases removed from V and 1 base from J, the gap between germline ends came to 3 bases. CDR3 length equals 12 residues. In nucleotides, the CDR3 is TGTGCCATCAGTGATATCCAAGAGACCCAGTACTTC. Protein: CAISDIQETQYF.

The chain couples TRBV6-5 to TRBJ2-1; the match to TRBD1 covers 7 bases. Looked up from germline, CDR1 is MNHEY and CDR2 is SVGAGI. The CDR3 contains 14 residues. V was pared by 11 bases and J by 6 bases, with 13 bases of the junction left unmatched. The CDR3: CAPAVQGPLNEQFF. CDR3 nucleotides: TGTGCCCCCGCGGTACAGGGGCCACTCAATGAGCAGTTCTTC.

The chain carries TRBV5-4 and TRBJ2-3; perhaps TRBD1 as D (6 bases). The germline V gene encodes CDR1 SGHNT and CDR2 YYREEE (reference sequence). With 0 bases removed from V and 4 bases from J, the gap between germline ends came to 6 bases. The CDR3 totals 13 residues. The CDR3: CASSLEGADTQYF. CDR3 coding DNA: TGTGCCAGCAGCTTGGAGGGGGCAGATACGCAGTATTTT.

The chain is built from TRBV29-1 and TRBJ2-5, with 11 bases fitting TRBD2. Per the germline V gene, CDR1 is SQVTM and CDR2 is ANQGSEA. CDR3 length equals 13 residues. Trimming took 5 bases from V and 5 from J; bases not matched to a gene: 4. CDR3 sequence (DNA): TGCAGCGTTCCCTCTAGCGGGAGGGAGACCCAGTACTTC. Encoded protein: CSVPSSGRETQYF.

This clone is a singleton in its sample. J is TRBJ2-5 and V is TRBV7-2; 7 bases are shared with TRBD2. This CDR3 is 13 amino acids long. V dropped 7 bases and J dropped 2; count of bases not matched to a gene: 4. Germline CDR1 and CDR2: SGHTA and FQGNSA. The DNA of the CDR3 is TGTGCCAGCACCGGGACTACTCAAGAGACCCAGTACTTC. This sequence encodes CASTGTTQETQYF.

The rearrangement links TRBV4-3 to TRBJ1-2; D might be TRBD1 (5 bases). The CDR3 length is 17 residues. Germline lookup yields CDR1 LGHNA and CDR2 YSLEER. The ends were cut back, 0 bases at V and 5 bases at J, with 19 bases in the middle. The CDR3 bases are TGCGCCAGCAGCCAAGATCGGCGGGGGGAAGCTTTGTATGGCTACACCTTC. Its translation: CASSQDRRGEALYGYTF.

V gene TRBV2 combines with J gene TRBJ2-7; D is unresolved. V lost 6 bases and J 1 base, leaving 10 bases between the germline ends. Germline-derived CDR1 and CDR2 are SNHLY and FYNNEI. The CDR3 runs to 13 residues. The CDR3 sequence is CASSTTVSYEQYV. As DNA, the CDR3 is TGTGCCAGCAGCACCACAGTTTCCTACGAGCAGTACGTC.

J is TRBJ2-7 and V is TRBV27, with 9 bases fitting TRBD2. Per germline, CDR1 MNHEY and CDR2 SMNVEV (reference sequence). The CDR3 length is 14 residues. V shed 8 bases, J shed 10 bases, and the junction held 15 bases outside the gene matches. The CDR3 loop is CASGPSGLAPIQYV. CDR3 nucleotide sequence: TGTGCCAGCGGACCATCGGGACTAGCACCAATCCAGTACGTC.

The V gene is TRBV10-2, the J gene TRBJ2-5, with 9 bases that match TRBD2. The DNA end favors TRBJ2-7, so the J call may be wrong. There are 14 residues in the CDR3. CDR1 is WSHSY and CDR2 is SAAADI in the germline V gene. The chain's CDR3 is CASGSTSGYYEQYF. The DNA of the CDR3 is TGCGCCAGCGGGTCTACTAGCGGGTACTACGAGCAGTACTTC.

This clone was counted only a few times. This chain links TRBV6-1 with TRBJ2-7; 8 nucleotides match TRBD2. The CDR3 loop spans 13 amino acids. Germline-derived CDR1 and CDR2 are MNHNS and SASEGT. Trimming cost V 5 bases and J 2 bases; bases outside gene matches: 2. In nucleotides, the CDR3 is TGTGCCAGCAGTCTAGCGGGCCCCTACGAGCAGTACTTC. It codes for CASSLAGPYEQYF.

J is TRBJ2-5 and V is TRBV6-1, with D maybe TRBD1 (6 bases). The CDR3 is made up of 14 amino acids. From germline, CDR1 is MNHNS and CDR2 SASEGT. V lost 2 bases and J lost 5, with 12 bases in between. This CDR3 is CASSESRGRETQYF. The CDR3 nucleotides read TGTGCCAGCAGTGAATCCAGGGGCCGGGAGACCCAGTACTTC.

The V and J genes are TRBV2 and TRBJ2-1; 11 nucleotides match TRBD2. Germline V gene lookup returns CDR1 SNHLY and CDR2 FYNNEI. CDR3 length: 15 amino acids. The junction had 7 bases not matched to a gene; V was cut back by 4 bases and J by 8 bases. The CDR3 reads CASSVLAGDEDEQFF. As DNA, the CDR3 is TGTGCCAGCAGTGTACTAGCGGGAGATGAGGATGAGCAGTTCTTC.

J is TRBJ1-5 and V is TRBV19; D perhaps matches TRBD1 (6 bases). The CDR3 sequence is 16 residues long. The germline gives CDR1 LNHDA, CDR2 SQIVND (reference sequence). Trimming took off 4 bases at V and 4 bases at J, with 17 bases between the two ends. CDR3 loop: CASSTTGLVFNQPQHF. The DNA for the CDR3 is TGTGCCAGTAGTACTACAGGGTTAGTCTTTAATCAGCCCCAGCATTTT.

The chain joins TRBV7-3 to TRBJ2-1, with D possibly matching TRBD1 (6 bases). Between the trimmed V and J ends, which lost 4 bases and 9 bases, there was a span of 10 bases. The CDR3 contains 12 residues. The germline V gene encodes CDR1 SGHTA and CDR2 FQGTGA. The CDR3: CASSSQGIEQFF. The CDR3, as DNA: TGTGCCAGCAGCTCTCAGGGGATTGAGCAGTTCTTC.

J is TRBJ2-6 and V is TRBV11-3; D uncertain. This CDR3 region has 14 residues. The germline V and J ends were trimmed by 6 bases and 0 bases, with 6 bases remaining between them. CDR1 and CDR2 (germline): SGHNT, YENEEA. Written as DNA, the CDR3 is TGTGCCAGCAGATCCTCCTCTGGGGCCAACGTCCTGACTTTC. It specifies CASRSSSGANVLTF.

This clone has only a few counts. The chain couples TRBV9 to TRBJ1-1, with 8 positions matching TRBD1. V was pared by 4 bases and J by 6 bases, with 5 bases of the junction left unmatched. The CDR3 runs 13 residues. The germline gives CDR1 SGDLS, CDR2 YYNGEE. This CDR3 is CASSPQGASEAFF. CDR3 in DNA: TGTGCCAGCAGCCCGCAGGGGGCCTCTGAAGCTTTCTTT.